What follows are 23 T cell receptor beta chains derived from one specimen sequenced in a study of T-cell memory formation after mild COVID-19. TCRdb re-called the 5' RACE reads with MiXCR, one entry per CDR3 protein. The sample includes under 550,000 distinct CDR3 sequences, about 20% of them seen just once. The sample taken for sequencing was PBMCs or a T cell subset sorted from them (not recorded which). The receptors originated from an adult woman who had mild COVID-19 (a few samples of this study predate the infection). Cell type and time point are not known.

This clonotype was found a few times. The chain carries TRBV19 and TRBJ1-1; D not certain. V gave up 7 bases and J gave up 2 bases, with 5 bases separating them. Germline V lookup: CDR1 LNHDA, CDR2 SQIVND (reference sequence). This CDR3 contains 11 residues. CDR3 nucleotides: TGTGCCAGTAAGGATAACACTGAAGCTTTCTTT. Translation gives CASKDNTEAFF.

This clonotype was seen ten or more times. This chain uses TRBV2 with TRBJ2-2; TRBD1 aligns across 8 bases. There are 16 residues in the CDR3. Trimming took 3 bases from V and 2 from J; bases not matched to a gene: 5. Germline loops: CDR1 SNHLY, CDR2 FYNNEI. The CDR3 sequence: CASSDPDRVNTGELFF. CDR3 coding DNA: TGTGCCAGCAGTGACCCGGACAGGGTAAACACCGGGGAGCTGTTTTTT.

This clonotype came up many times. This chain links TRBV7-2 with TRBJ2-5; D unclear. V was shortened by 5 bases and J by 4 bases, with 14 bases between the two germline ends. The germline CDR1 and CDR2 sequences are SGHTA and FQGNSA. The CDR3 is 14 amino acids. The CDR3 reads CASSPPAPLETQYF. DNA of the CDR3: TGTGCCAGCAGCCCCCCTGCGCCGCTAGAGACCCAGTACTTC.

This chain links TRBV20-1 with TRBJ2-1, with 9 bases lining up with TRBD2. Trimming cost V 6 bases and J 5 bases; bases outside gene matches: 14. This CDR3 is built from 16 residues. The germline gives CDR1 DFQATT, CDR2 SNEGSKA (reference sequence). The CDR3 here is CSADSLAGGRNNEQFF. For the CDR3, the DNA is TGCAGTGCCGACAGCTTGGCGGGAGGGAGAAACAATGAGCAGTTCTTC.

The V call is TRBV6-5, the J call TRBJ1-6; D unclear. Looked up from germline, CDR1 is MNHEY and CDR2 is SVGAGI. With 4 bases removed from V and 7 bases from J, the gap between germline ends came to 14 bases. The CDR3 length is 15 residues. The CDR3 bases are TGTGCCAGCAGTTTCACCAGATTAACAAATTCACCCCTCCACTTT. Amino acid sequence: CASSFTRLTNSPLHF.

This sequence joins TRBV2 and TRBJ2-4; 9 bases line up with TRBD1. Looked up from germline, CDR1 is SNHLY and CDR2 is FYNNEI. Trimming took 8 bases from V and 6 from J; bases not matched to a gene: 8. The CDR3 runs to 14 residues. CDR3: CASGRQGELNIQYF. Written as DNA, the CDR3 is TGTGCCAGCGGAAGACAGGGGGAGCTAAACATTCAGTACTTC.

The chain joins TRBV7-8 to TRBJ1-1, with D possibly matching TRBD1 (6 bases). The CDR3 extends over 13 amino acids. In germline, CDR1 is SGHVS, CDR2 FQNEAQ. The V end lost 5 bases, the J end lost 11 bases, and 18 bases lay between the germline ends. The CDR3 loop is CASSINRVTKAFF. CDR3 coding DNA: TGTGCCAGCAGCATCAACAGGGTGACGAAGGCTTTCTTT.

The chain recombines TRBV13 with TRBJ2-7; the D is unclear. V gave up 3 bases and J gave up 4 bases, with 13 bases separating them. The CDR3 runs 14 residues. Germline-derived CDR1 and CDR2 are PRHDT and FYEKMQ (reference sequence). CDR3 DNA sequence: TGTGCCAGCAGCTTGGGTACCAGGAATTACGAGCAGTACTTC. It codes for CASSLGTRNYEQYF.

This clonotype has a handful of counts. The chain carries TRBV5-1 and TRBJ2-5; TRBD2 matches at 15 bases. V lost 3 bases to trimming and J lost 5 bases; unmatched junction nucleotides: 8. Per the germline V gene, CDR1 is SGHRS and CDR2 is YFSETQ. The CDR3 is 17 residues long. Here the CDR3 reads CASSYGLAGGSTETQYF. CDR3 DNA: TGCGCCAGCAGCTACGGACTAGCGGGAGGGTCTACGGAGACCCAGTACTTC.

V and J are TRBV18 and TRBJ2-7; 9 bases fit TRBD1. Germline V gene lookup returns CDR1 KGHSH and CDR2 LQKENI. Germline trimming cut 6 bases from V and 5 bases from J; bases unmatched to any gene: 11. The CDR3 is made up of 15 amino acids. In nucleotides, the CDR3 is TGTGCCAGCTCCAGATGGGACAGGGATTATAACGAGCAGTACTTC. It encodes CASSRWDRDYNEQYF.

This chain connects TRBV6-5 to TRBJ2-2; TRBD2 agrees at 7 bases. After removal of 3 bases from V and 7 bases from J, the junction contained 11 bases not matched to a gene. Germline assignment: CDR1 MNHEY and CDR2 SVGAGI. This CDR3 region has 16 residues. The CDR3 DNA reads TGTGCCAGCAGTTATGAAGGCGGGAGAGGTGGCGGGGAGCTGTTTTTT. This encodes CASSYEGGRGGGELFF.

This clonotype was observed a few times. V gene TRBV6-5 combines with J gene TRBJ1-1, with D maybe TRBD1 (6 bases). Deletions cut 5 bases from V and 1 base from J, with 11 bases between. Germline V CDR1 and CDR2: MNHEY, SVGAGI. This CDR3 is 14 amino acids long. CDR3 in amino acids: CASSTGHPNTEAFF. Here the CDR3 DNA reads TGTGCCAGCAGTACGGGACACCCGAACACTGAAGCTTTCTTT.

There are a few counts of this clonotype. The chain has TRBV12-3 or TRBV12-4 and TRBJ1-1; no firm D call. The CDR3 has 12 residues. V lost 6 bases and J 1 base, leaving 6 bases between the germline ends. The CDR3 region is CASSWANTEAFF. The CDR3 DNA reads TGTGCCAGCAGCTGGGCGAACACTGAAGCTTTCTTT.

The chain links TRBV3-1 to TRBJ2-1, with a tentative D call TRBD2 (5 bases). From germline, CDR1 is LGHDT and CDR2 YNNKEL (reference sequence). The CDR3 consists of 14 residues. V was cut by 1 base and J by 7 bases, with 11 bases left in between. The CDR3: CASSQGLPGNEQFF. As DNA, the CDR3 is TGTGCCAGCAGCCAAGGCCTACCGGGGAATGAGCAGTTCTTC.

This clonotype was picked up a small number of times. The chain recombines TRBV3-1 with TRBJ2-4; D is uncertain. The CDR3 spans 17 residues. V lost 4 bases to trimming and J lost 0 bases, with 16 bases between them. Germline loops: CDR1 LGHDT, CDR2 YNNKEL (reference sequence). CDR3 bases: TGTGCCAGCAGCCGCGGCGGCTCACTTCTAGCCAAAAACATTCAGTACTTC. Its protein is CASSRGGSLLAKNIQYF.

This clonotype showed up many times. The V call is TRBV29-1, the J call TRBJ2-3; no reliable D call. V was trimmed by 4 bases and J by 0 bases, leaving 5 bases between them. Germline loops: CDR1 SQVTM, CDR2 ANQGSEA. The CDR3 runs to 12 residues. CDR3 coding DNA: TGCAGCGTTGCGCAGAGCACAGATACGCAGTATTTT. Its translation: CSVAQSTDTQYF.

This chain joins TRBV7-9 and TRBJ2-3; 9 bases are a match to TRBD1. Trimming cost V 4 bases and J 4 bases; bases outside gene matches: 6. This CDR3 has 15 residues. CDR1 SEHNR and CDR2 FQNEAQ come from the germline V gene (reference sequence). Written as DNA, the CDR3 is TGTGCCAGCAGCTCAACAGGGGGCCGGGCAGATACGCAGTATTTT. Protein: CASSSTGGRADTQYF.

This chain joins TRBV29-1 and TRBJ2-5; D is undetermined. Germline CDR1 and CDR2: SQVTM and ANQGSEA. CDR3 length: 12 residues. V was shortened by 7 bases and J by 2 bases, with 11 bases between the two germline ends. CDR3 in DNA: TGCAGCGCCTCCGCCCTACAAGAGACCCAGTACTTC. Amino acids: CSASALQETQYF.

This clonotype has a count of ten or more. J is TRBJ2-7 and V is TRBV12-3 or TRBV12-4; TRBD1 matches at 12 bases. Trimming removed 5 bases from V and 6 bases from J; junction bases left unmatched: 11. The CDR3 consists of 16 residues. Here the CDR3 DNA reads TGTGCCAGCAGTCCCATAGGGGGGACAGGGGGCGGCGAGCAGTACTTC. Translation: CASSPIGGTGGGEQYF.

This clonotype has more than one count but fewer than ten. The chain carries TRBV20-1 and TRBJ1-1; no clear D gene. V shed 6 bases and J shed 0 bases, with 11 bases lying between them. This CDR3 is 13 amino acids long. The germline gives CDR1 DFQATT, CDR2 SNEGSKA (reference sequence). The CDR3 nucleotides are TGCAGTGCCCACCCCTCCTTGAACACTGAAGCTTTCTTT. Encoded protein: CSAHPSLNTEAFF.

The rearrangement uses TRBV5-5 and TRBJ1-4; tentatively, D is TRBD1 (5 bases). Germline V gene lookup returns CDR1 SGHKS and CDR2 YYEKEE (reference sequence). There are 21 residues in the CDR3. V gave up 0 bases and J gave up 4 bases, with 28 bases separating them. The CDR3 DNA reads as TGTGCCAGCAGCTTGGGGTCCCGTGTGGGGGTCCCAAGGGCCGATAATGAAAAACTGTTTTTT. Translating gives CASSLGSRVGVPRADNEKLFF.

The chain combines TRBV3-1 with TRBJ2-3, with 8 bases aligning to TRBD2. CDR3 size: 14 residues. Germline-derived CDR1 and CDR2 are LGHDT and YNNKEL (reference sequence). Trimming cost V 0 bases and J 5 bases; bases outside gene matches: 1. CDR3 residues: CASSQEGLGDTQYF. As DNA, the CDR3 is TGTGCCAGCAGCCAAGAGGGACTAGGAGATACGCAGTATTTT.

The chain recombines TRBV5-6 with TRBJ2-5; D is perhaps TRBD1 (5 bases). This CDR3 is built from 14 residues. The V end was cut by 2 bases, the J end by 1 base, with 9 bases between. Germline assignment: CDR1 SGHDT and CDR2 YYEEEE. The DNA of the CDR3 is TGTGCCAGCAGCTTCGCAGGGTCCCAAGAGACCCAGTACTTC. It encodes CASSFAGSQETQYF. Together with reference TRBV5-6 and TRBJ2-5, the CDR3 gives the full variable domain: DAGVTQSPTHLIKTRGQQVTLRCSPKSGHDTVSWYQQALGQGPQFIFQYYEEEERQRGNFPDRFSGHQFPNYSSELNVNALLLGDSALYLCASSFAGSQETQYFGPGTRLLVL.